This entry describes one T cell receptor beta chain. Its antigen is currently unknown. Naive CD8 cells comprised CD45RO-negative, CCR7-positively selected cells, excluding terminally differentiated effector memory CD45RA+ cells. The repertoire was sequenced with immunoSEQ multiplex PCR; TCRdb's copy has only in-frame clones and lacks some. The table shows 550,000 to 750,000 clones, with 92% occurring only once. This sample is drawn from a study of shared clonotypes between healthy human individuals. This CDR3 contains 15 residues. The V end was cut by 2 bases, the J end by 4 bases, with 15 bases between. Germline V CDR1 and CDR2: MNHNS, SASEGT. Points from the study as a whole: Relative to memory subsets, naive subsets generally showed larger estimated richness.

Specimen: naive CD8+ T cells sorted from blood. The V call is TRBV6-1, the J call TRBJ2-7; the D call may be TRBD1 or TRBD2 (5 bases each). This clonotype originated in a man younger than 40 in good health. The chain's CDR3 is CASSELKGSWYEQYF. The CDR3 region has the DNA TGTGCCAGCAGTGAATTGAAGGGGAGTTGGTACGAGCAGTACTTC.